This T cell receptor beta chain was identified during a study of blood T cell repertoires in COVID-19. Study overall: Material from acute and convalescent COVID-19 was sourced from the United States, Italy and Spain. In each case, the material was cDNA or gDNA derived from T cells, B-cell-depleted T cells, or PBMCs.

Original processing methods: By means of reference gene primer amplification, nucleated cell counts were estimated. Clones were sequenced by immunoSEQ multiplex PCR, and TCRdb holds only the in-frame ones, with some missing. The DNA was the basis for D and trimming; V, J and clone size are from that table. The table records 170,000 or so clones, about nine tenths of them present only once. Trimming left V 3 bases short and J 1 base short, with 10 bases between. Germline values: CDR1 SGDLS, CDR2 YYNGEE. The CDR3 spans 15 residues. J is TRBJ2-2 and V is TRBV9, with D possibly matching TRBD1 (6 bases). The TCR sequence derives from a young man who had recovered from COVID-19. The sample was peripheral blood. The DNA of the CDR3 is TGTGCCAGCAGCGCGGAGGACAGGAACACCGGGGAGCTGTTTTTT. Its translation: CASSAEDRNTGELFF.